This entry lists 24 T cell receptor beta chains sequenced from one sample in a study of blood T cell repertoires in COVID-19. Here immunoSEQ multiplex PCR was the method, and the copy in TCRdb shows in-frame clones only, minus some. The table lists about 50,000 clones, around nine tenths of them singletons. Sequencing was done on a sample of peripheral blood. The receptors derive from a man aged 55 to 70 with active or convalescent COVID-19.

This clone appeared once. The chain uses TRBV3-1 (or the pseudogene TRBV3-2) and TRBJ2-7; 10 bases align to TRBD1. J was trimmed by 6 bases and V by 3 bases; bases with no gene match: 5. This CDR3 has 14 amino acids. The germline V gene has CDR1 LGHDT and CDR2 YNNKEL (reference sequence). For the CDR3, the DNA is TGTGCCAGCAGCCACCGGGACAGGGGATTCGAGCAGTACTTC. Translated, it gives CASSHRDRGFEQYF.

The chain has TRBV29-1 and TRBJ1-1; 9 nucleotides align to TRBD1. Germline V lookup: CDR1 SQVTM, CDR2 ANQGSEA. This CDR3 is built from 13 residues. The V gene end was trimmed by 7 bases and the J gene end by 0 bases; junction bases not matched to a gene: 3. CDR3 sequence reads: CSGDRDMNTEAFF. The CDR3 nucleotides read TGCAGCGGGGACAGGGACATGAACACTGAAGCTTTCTTT.

This clone has just a few counts. J is TRBJ1-5 and V is TRBV5-1; no firm D call. The CDR3 sequence is 15 residues long. V was shortened by 1 base and J by 2 bases, with 10 bases between the two germline ends. Germline CDR1 reads SGHRS; CDR2 reads YFSETQ. The CDR3 region has the DNA TGCGCCAGCAGCTTGTATCCGGGAGGCAATCAGCCCCAGCATTTT. Its translation: CASSLYPGGNQPQHF.

V usage is TRBV11-1 and J usage is TRBJ1-6, with a weak D call TRBD1 (6 bases). CDR1 is SGHAT and CDR2 is FQDESV in the germline V gene (reference sequence). Trimming removed 5 bases from V and 8 bases from J, with 16 bases in between. CDR3 length: 15 residues. DNA for the CDR3: TGTGCCAGCAGCCTTCTAACAGGGTCTGATTCACCCCTCCACTTT. Its translation: CASSLLTGSDSPLHF.

The chain links TRBV10-3 to TRBJ1-1; 8 bases are shared with TRBD1. The germline V gene encodes CDR1 ENHRY and CDR2 SYGVKD. The CDR3 contains 12 residues. The J segment lost 5 bases and the V segment lost 9 bases, leaving 5 bases of the junction unmatched. The CDR3 region has the DNA TGTGCCATAACAGGGGGGGGGACTGAAGCTTTCTTT. Its protein product is CAITGGGTEAFF.

This chain connects TRBV10-2 to TRBJ1-1, with D possibly matching TRBD1 (5 bases). The germline CDR1 and CDR2 sequences are WSHSY and SAAADI. Trimming stripped 7 bases from V and 10 bases from J, with 16 bases between. The CDR3 contains 12 residues. CDR3 in DNA: TGCGCCAGCAATTCCCTGGGGGGAGCAGCTTTCTTT. As protein: CASNSLGGAAFF.

V is TRBV30 and J is TRBJ1-1; D uncertain. Germline V gene lookup returns CDR1 GTSNPN and CDR2 SVGIG (reference sequence). V lost 5 bases to trimming and J lost 5 bases, with 12 bases between them. There are 12 residues in the CDR3. The CDR3 region has the DNA TGTGCCTGGGAGAGAGGGCTTACTGAAGCTTTCTTT. This translates into CAWERGLTEAFF.

The DNA for the CDR3 is TGTGCCAGCAGCTACGCCGGGACAGGGGGGTACGAGCAGTACTTC. Translated, it gives CASSYAGTGGYEQYF. The chain recombines TRBV5-5 with TRBJ2-7, with TRBD1 matching over 11 bases. Germline V gives CDR1 SGHKS, CDR2 YYEKEE (reference sequence). This CDR3 has 15 residues. Trimming removed 3 bases from V and 4 bases from J; junction bases left unmatched: 6.

The chain is built from TRBV11-2 and TRBJ2-4, with D possibly being TRBD1 (6 bases). Germline V lookup: CDR1 SGHAT, CDR2 FQNNGV. Trimming left V 0 bases short and J 15 bases short, with 12 bases between. The CDR3 loop spans 12 amino acids. CDR3 residues: CASSLDRTVWYF. The CDR3, as DNA: TGTGCCAGCAGCTTAGATCGGACAGTGTGGTACTTC.

The CDR3 region is CASSPGTGGHGEAFF. DNA for the CDR3: TGTGCCAGCTCACCAGGCACAGGGGGCCACGGTGAAGCTTTCTTT. The chain carries TRBV18 and TRBJ1-1, with 9 positions matching TRBD1. Trimming cost V 2 bases and J 7 bases; bases outside gene matches: 8. The CDR3 extends over 15 amino acids. Germline V lookup: CDR1 KGHSH, CDR2 LQKENI.

The chain recombines TRBV11-2 with TRBJ2-1, with 11 bases identical to TRBD1. The CDR3 runs to 16 residues. Trimming cost V 5 bases and J 6 bases; bases outside gene matches: 9. CDR1 and CDR2 from the germline V gene are SGHAT and FQNNGV. The CDR3: CASSHGQGAWGNEQFF. The CDR3 DNA reads as TGTGCCAGCAGCCACGGACAGGGGGCCTGGGGCAATGAGCAGTTCTTC.

CDR3 sequence reads: CASSQVHWAGNTEAFF. The CDR3 bases are TGTGCCAGCAGCCAAGTTCATTGGGCTGGGAACACTGAAGCTTTCTTT. The gene calls are TRBV3-1 (or the pseudogene TRBV3-2) and TRBJ1-1; D remains unclear. Germline V CDR1 and CDR2: LGHDT, YNNKEL (reference sequence). V gave up 1 base and J gave up 1 base, with 13 bases separating them. The CDR3 has 16 amino acids.

The CDR3 region has the DNA TGTGCCAGCAGTTCCCAGGGGTTATATGGCTACACCTTC. Its translation is CASSSQGLYGYTF. The chain links TRBV6-5 to TRBJ1-2; the D gene is possibly TRBD1 (6 bases). Germline CDR1 MNHEY, CDR2 SVGAGI. The ends were cut back, 4 bases at V and 5 bases at J, with 11 bases in the middle. The CDR3 covers 13 residues.

The chain employs TRBV7-8 and TRBJ1-2, with D unclear. Germline V gene sequence: CDR1 SGHVS, CDR2 FQNEAQ. Trimming shortened V by 3 bases and J by 3 bases, and 11 bases separated the two germline ends. There are 14 residues in the CDR3. DNA of the CDR3: TGTGCCAGCAGCTTTCGCCCCCCGGACTATGGCTACACCTTC. Protein: CASSFRPPDYGYTF.

This rearrangement joins TRBV4-2 to TRBJ2-2; maybe TRBD2 (6 bases). Germline loops: CDR1 LGHNA, CDR2 YNFKEQ. This CDR3 region has 16 residues. The V end lost 2 bases, the J end lost 3 bases, and 13 bases lay between the germline ends. As DNA, the CDR3 is TGTGCCAGCAGCCAAAGTTCGGGGGTGGACACCGGGGAGCTGTTTTTT. As protein: CASSQSSGVDTGELFF.

The chain carries TRBV5-1 and TRBJ2-1; D may be TRBD2 (7 bases). Germline lookup yields CDR1 SGHRS and CDR2 YFSETQ. There are 15 residues in the CDR3. Trimming cost V 3 bases and J 6 bases, with 16 bases left between them. CDR3 amino acids: CASSWDGGARNEQFF. In DNA form, the CDR3 reads TGCGCCAGCAGCTGGGATGGGGGGGCCCGCAATGAGCAGTTCTTC.

The chain employs TRBV7-3 and TRBJ2-3; D possibly corresponds to TRBD2 (5 bases). The CDR3 totals 14 residues. Germline CDR1 reads SGHTA; CDR2 reads FQGTGA. The V and J ends lost 4 bases and 4 bases respectively, with 12 bases between them. CDR3 DNA: TGTGCCAGCAGCTCACAGCGGACTCCAGATACGCAGTATTTT. Translated: CASSSQRTPDTQYF.

V is TRBV5-1 and J is TRBJ2-1; 7 bases are a match to TRBD1. After removal of 4 bases from V and 4 bases from J, the junction contained 17 bases not matched to a gene. The CDR3 loop spans 18 amino acids. Germline lookup yields CDR1 SGHRS and CDR2 YFSETQ. Written as DNA, the CDR3 is TGCGCCAGCAGCCCTGGGACAGAGGGCGACAAGGGGTACAATGAGCAGTTCTTC. Translation: CASSPGTEGDKGYNEQFF.

This clone was observed once. As DNA, the CDR3 is TGTGCCAGCAGCCAAGCTAGGGGCAGGGAATACGAGCAGTACTTC. Its protein is CASSQARGREYEQYF. The chain links TRBV4-2 to TRBJ2-7, with D tentatively TRBD1 (5 bases). V lost 1 base and J lost 4, with 14 bases in between. CDR1 LGHNA and CDR2 YNFKEQ come from the germline V gene. This CDR3 is 15 amino acids long.

The chain has TRBV5-1 and TRBJ1-4; a weak D match, TRBD1 (6 bases). V was pared by 3 bases and J by 6 bases, with 12 bases between. The V gene's germline CDR1 is SGHRS and CDR2 YFSETQ. CDR3 length equals 14 residues. The CDR3 region has the DNA TGCGCCAGCAGCTCGACAGGAAGACATGAAAAACTGTTTTTT. It is translated as CASSSTGRHEKLFF.

V and J are TRBV28 and TRBJ2-2, with 8 bases aligning to TRBD2. CDR3 size: 17 residues. Trimming cost V 7 bases and J 3 bases; bases outside gene matches: 13. CDR1 is MDHEN, CDR2 SYDVKM, per germline. The CDR3 sequence is CASTTGGEGKDTGELFF. CDR3 nucleotides: TGTGCCAGCACCACCGGGGGGGAAGGGAAAGACACCGGGGAGCTGTTTTTT.

The rearrangement uses TRBV6-6 and TRBJ1-2; 9 bases match TRBD1. Germline V CDR1 and CDR2: MNHNY, SVGAGI (reference sequence). The J segment lost 4 bases and the V segment lost 7 bases, leaving 7 bases of the junction unmatched. CDR3 length: 14 amino acids. CDR3 protein: CASTSQGASYGYTF. CDR3 sequence (DNA): TGTGCCAGCACCTCACAGGGGGCGAGCTATGGCTACACCTTC.

The V call is TRBV7-3, the J call TRBJ1-1, with D perhaps matching TRBD1 (5 bases). The germline V gene encodes CDR1 SGHTA and CDR2 FQGTGA. V gave up 5 bases and J gave up 6 bases, with 13 bases separating them. This CDR3 is built from 13 residues. The CDR3 bases are TGTGCCAGCAGCGCGGGGACGGGGGCTGAAGCTTTCTTT. This codes for CASSAGTGAEAFF.

The genes are TRBV18 and TRBJ2-7, with 11 bases lining up with TRBD2. The CDR3 length is 15 residues. J gave up 5 bases and V 1 base, and 4 bases lay outside the gene matches. CDR1 is KGHSH and CDR2 is LQKENI in the germline V gene. The chain's CDR3 is CASSPLAGGLNEQYF. CDR3 DNA sequence: TGTGCCAGCTCACCACTAGCGGGGGGGCTTAACGAGCAGTACTTC.